This T cell receptor beta chain was found in a study of cytomegalovirus exposure and HLA in healthy donors. Points from the study as a whole: Donors belonging to an Asian-associated ancestry cluster reportedly showed fewer N-insertions in productive TCRs than the approximately 680-donor mean, according to what a later analysis found. CMV serostatus was the sole immune exposure data available. The majority of TCR sequences were rare, yet some public TCRs appeared in many donors. Within an earlier analysis, most TCR beta V segments proved productive either about 87% or about 30% of the time.

With respect to this clone: Its antigen is currently unknown.

The ends were cut back, 1 base at V and 5 bases at J, with 18 bases in the middle. Germline V gene lookup returns CDR1 SGHVS and CDR2 FQNEAQ. The CDR3 extends over 17 amino acids. The primer mix had 60 Vbeta and 13 Jbeta primers. Clones were sequenced by immunoSEQ multiplex PCR, and TCRdb holds only the in-frame ones, with some missing. The data contain over 110,000 clones, around 82% of them singletons. Specimen: PBMCs. This sequence joins TRBV7-8 and TRBJ1-5, with D unresolved. The source is a woman between 35 and 50 years old in good health and CMV-seropositive. In nucleotides, the CDR3 is TGTGCCAGCAGCTTAGTTGTTCGGTCTGCTCACGATCAGCCCCAGCATTTT. It specifies CASSLVVRSAHDQPQHF.